This T cell receptor (beta chain) stems from a study of cytomegalovirus exposure and HLA in healthy donors. Per the germline V gene, CDR1 is LNHNV and CDR2 is YYDKDF (reference sequence). CDR3 size: 20 residues. V was pared by 1 base and J by 0 bases, with 15 bases of the junction left unmatched. PCR involved 60 Vbeta and 13 Jbeta primers. Repertoires were generated with immunoSEQ multiplex PCR, while TCRdb's copy carries only in-frame clones and drops some. This table has approximately 100,000 clones, around three quarters appearing once. This clonotype was obtained from a female donor in good health and CMV-seronegative. Sample: PBMCs. V and J are TRBV15 and TRBJ2-3, with 8 bases that match TRBD2. CDR3 bases: TGTGCCACCAGCAGAGGGACTAGCCCAACCCGCCTTGGCAGCACAGATACGCAGTATTTT. Its protein is CATSRGTSPTRLGSTDTQYF.